Listed below are T cell receptor beta chains from one sample, sequenced in a study of cytotoxic CD8 clonotypes in ibrutinib-treated CLL. Method: immunoSEQ multiplex PCR; TCRdb's copy keeps in-frame clones and lacks some. In the table there are 49,000 or so clones, more than 45% of which are singletons. The material was PBMCs, obtained after 12 months of ibrutinib treatment. These receptors originate from a human donor with chronic lymphocytic leukemia. The CDR3 runs from the conserved cysteine through the conserved F or W. Fields, in order: V gene, J gene, D gene, clone size, CDR3 DNA, CDR3 protein. D genes are given only for firm matches. Some rows mark clone size as missing; the rest say once, few, many or name a class of expanded clone.

>TRBV10-3|TRBJ2-7|NA|few
TGTGCCTCAGGACAGACCTACGAGCAGTACTTC
CASGQTYEQYF
>TRBV2|TRBJ2-1|TRBD1|many
TGTGCCAGCAGTGAAAAGACAGGGGGACTCTCCTACAATGAGCAGTTCTTC
CASSEKTGGLSYNEQFF
>TRBV5-1|TRBJ2-1|TRBD2|NA
TGCGCCAGCAGCTTGGGACTAGCTGAAAGGGGTGAGCAGTTCTTC
CASSLGLAERGEQFF
>TRBV27|TRBJ2-6|NA|NA
TGTGCCAGCAAGTCCACAGGGAGCCGCTCTGGGGCCAACGTCCTGACTTTC
CASKSTGSRSGANVLTF
>TRBV2|TRBJ1-5|NA|few
TGTGCCAGCAGGAGGGACGTTAGCAATCAGCCCCAGCATTTT
CASRRDVSNQPQHF
>TRBV5-4|TRBJ1-2|NA|NA
TGTGCCAGCAGCTTGGATTCTCGGGGGTTGACCTTC
CASSLDSRGLTF
>TRBV7-9|TRBJ2-7|NA|NA
TGTGCCAGCAGCCACCCTGTAGGTGCAGGGGTCCCCGAGCAGTACTTC
CASSHPVGAGVPEQYF
>TRBV30|TRBJ2-5|NA|NA
TGTGCCTGGAGTGTACGGCAGGGCGAGACCCAGTACTTC
CAWSVRQGETQYF
>TRBV9|TRBJ1-2|NA|once
TGTGCCAGCAGCGTAGAAGTGGGATCTAACTATGGCTACACCTTC
CASSVEVGSNYGYTF
>TRBV4-1|TRBJ2-7|NA|NA
TGCGCCAGCAGCCAAGATGTGGCGGGCTACGAGCAGTACTTC
CASSQDVAGYEQYF
>TRBV18|TRBJ2-7|NA|NA
TGTGCCAGCTCCACCGGGTTCTACGAGCAGTACTTC
CASSTGFYEQYF
>TRBV28|TRBJ1-5|NA|few
TGTGCCAGCAGCCCCACAGGGAGGCCCGACCAGCCCCAGCATTTT
CASSPTGRPDQPQHF
>TRBV28|TRBJ1-5|NA|NA
TGTGCCAGCAGTTTATATCGCCTCAATCAGCCCCAGCATTTT
CASSLYRLNQPQHF
>TRBV5-1|TRBJ2-2|NA|NA
TGCGCCAGCAGCTTAGGACAGAACACCGGGGAGCTGTTTTTT
CASSLGQNTGELFF